The next 30 T cell receptor beta chains were all read from a single sample in a study of blood T cell repertoires in COVID-19. Produced via immunoSEQ multiplex PCR; TCRdb's table is partial and in-frame only. The table records about 74,000 clones, approximately 76% of them present only once. Sequences were obtained from peripheral blood. Source of these receptors: a man aged 70-80 years with active or convalescent COVID-19.

J is TRBJ2-1 and V is TRBV3-1 (or the pseudogene TRBV3-2); a weak D match, TRBD2 (5 bases). V was trimmed by 4 bases and J by 8 bases, leaving 12 bases between them. This CDR3 has 13 residues. CDR1 and CDR2 from the germline V gene are LGHDT and YNNKEL (reference sequence). CDR3 in amino acids: CASSPPGSDEQFF. CDR3 nucleotides: TGTGCCAGCAGCCCCCCGGGAAGCGATGAGCAGTTCTTC.

V usage is TRBV2 and J usage is TRBJ2-5; 7 bases are a match to TRBD2. The CDR3 is made up of 12 amino acids. V shed 7 bases, J shed 7 bases, and the junction held 6 bases outside the gene matches. The germline V gene encodes CDR1 SNHLY and CDR2 FYNNEI. The CDR3 here is CASKTGGGTQYF. CDR3 in DNA: TGTGCCAGCAAGACTGGGGGGGGGACCCAGTACTTC.

V and J are TRBV30 and TRBJ2-7; D is unresolved. Between the trimmed V and J ends, which lost 1 base and 0 bases, there was a span of 7 bases. Germline V gene lookup returns CDR1 GTSNPN and CDR2 SVGIG (reference sequence). CDR3 size: 13 residues. The CDR3 sequence is CAWSGRSSYEQYF. CDR3 DNA: TGTGCCTGGAGTGGACGGAGCTCCTACGAGCAGTACTTC.

The V gene is TRBV5-6, the J gene TRBJ2-2, with 9 bases lining up with TRBD1. V was pared by 3 bases and J by 6 bases, with 0 bases of the junction left unmatched. The germline gives CDR1 SGHDT, CDR2 YYEEEE. The CDR3 sequence is 13 residues long. CDR3 sequence: CASSWDRAGELFF. The CDR3, as DNA: TGTGCCAGCAGCTGGGACAGGGCCGGGGAGCTGTTTTTT.

The genes are TRBV6-2 or TRBV6-3 and TRBJ1-2, with 9 bases matching TRBD1. V lost 4 bases to trimming and J lost 8 bases; unmatched junction nucleotides: 17. The germline CDR1 and CDR2 sequences are MNHEY and SVGEGT. The CDR3 extends over 17 amino acids. CDR3 sequence: CASSFQGQGRLGRGYTF. The CDR3 bases are TGTGCCAGCAGTTTCCAGGGACAGGGACGCCTTGGTAGGGGCTACACCTTC.

The chain uses TRBV21-1 and TRBJ1-4; the table calls TRBD1, which could not be checked here. TRBV21-1 counts as a pseudogene. This CDR3 has 16 residues. The CDR3 DNA reads TGTGCCAGCAGCAAAGGTCCAGGTTCGACTAATGAAAAACTGTTTTTT. Translated, it gives CASSKGPGSTNEKLFF.

The chain is built from TRBV6-6 and TRBJ2-5; 12 bases agree with TRBD1. V trimming: 3 bases; J trimming: 5 bases; junction bases outside the gene matches: 4. CDR1 and CDR2 from the germline V gene are MNHNY and SVGAGI (reference sequence). This CDR3 has 15 residues. The CDR3 DNA follows: TGTGCCAGCAGTTATGGGGACAGGGGGCGGGAGACCCAGTACTTC. It encodes CASSYGDRGRETQYF.

The chain has TRBV5-8 and TRBJ1-1, with D maybe TRBD1 (6 bases). The CDR3 consists of 16 residues. Deletions cut 2 bases from V and 4 bases from J, with 18 bases between. The germline V gene encodes CDR1 SGHTS and CDR2 YDEGEE. CDR3 nucleotides: TGTGCCAGCAGCTTCATCACAGGGCACGGGTCCACTGAAGCTTTCTTT. This sequence encodes CASSFITGHGSTEAFF.

The chain recombines TRBV7-9 with TRBJ1-3, with D possibly TRBD1 on 6 matching bases. Trimming took off 11 bases at V and 4 bases at J, with 18 bases between the two ends. Germline CDR1 and CDR2: SEHNR and FQNEAQ (reference sequence). CDR3 size: 14 residues. CDR3 loop: CAGYRVTRGNTIYF. The CDR3 coding sequence is TGTGCCGGGTACAGGGTGACGAGAGGAAACACCATATATTTT.

The V and J genes are TRBV3-1 (or the pseudogene TRBV3-2) and TRBJ2-5; TRBD2 agrees at 7 bases. There are 15 residues in the CDR3. From germline, CDR1 is LGHDT and CDR2 YNNKEL (reference sequence). Trimming took 2 bases from V and 5 from J; bases not matched to a gene: 8. CDR3 in amino acids: CASSQNLMGGETQYF. CDR3 sequence (DNA): TGTGCCAGCAGCCAAAACCTTATGGGGGGGGAGACCCAGTACTTC.

This clone has only one observation. The V call is TRBV6-5, the J call TRBJ2-2; a possible D gene is TRBD2 (5 bases). Germline-derived CDR1 and CDR2 are MNHEY and SVGAGI. The CDR3 has 12 amino acids. The V end was cut by 9 bases, the J end by 6 bases, with 11 bases between. CDR3 in amino acids: CASQRDAGELFF. CDR3 DNA: TGTGCCAGTCAGAGGGATGCCGGGGAGCTGTTTTTT.

The chain uses TRBV2 and TRBJ1-3, with unresolved D. This CDR3 has 14 amino acids. The V gene lost 3 bases and the J gene lost 3 bases, with 9 bases spanning the gap. CDR1 and CDR2 (germline): SNHLY, FYNNEI. The DNA for the CDR3 is TGTGCCAGCAGTGAGACGGGTGTTGGAAACACCATATATTTT. It specifies CASSETGVGNTIYF. The whole variable domain, remainder taken from reference TRBV2 and TRBJ1-3, is EPEVTQTPSHQVTQMGQEVILRCVPISNHLYFYWYRQILGQKVEFLVSFYNNEISEKSEIFDDQFSVERPDGSNFTLKIRSTKLEDSAMYFCASSETGVGNTIYFGEGSWLTVV.

The rearrangement links TRBV29-1 to TRBJ2-3; D gene ambiguous. Germline V gene data show CDR1 as SQVTM and CDR2 as ANQGSEA. The CDR3 is 13 residues long. Trimming removed 5 bases from V and 9 bases from J, with 18 bases in between. The CDR3 sequence is CSVLESPGLTQYF. CDR3 DNA sequence: TGCAGCGTTTTAGAATCCCCCGGGTTAACGCAGTATTTT.

The V and J genes are TRBV7-2 and TRBJ1-3, with no clear D. This CDR3 is 14 amino acids long. V gave up 4 bases and J gave up 1 base, with 8 bases separating them. Germline CDR1 SGHTA, CDR2 FQGNSA. The CDR3 region is CASSSPGSGNTIYF. CDR3 DNA sequence: TGTGCCAGCAGCTCGCCCGGGTCTGGAAACACCATATATTTT.

This chain connects TRBV28 to TRBJ1-5, with 9 bases lining up with TRBD1. CDR1 MDHEN and CDR2 SYDVKM come from the germline V gene. The CDR3 has 17 residues. Losses at the gene ends were 5 bases for V and 3 bases for J; bases not matched to a gene: 11. CDR3 sequence reads: CASSPHSGTGTNQPQHF. The CDR3 DNA follows: TGTGCCAGCAGTCCCCATTCTGGGACAGGGACCAATCAGCCCCAGCATTTT.

The chain employs TRBV5-6 and TRBJ1-5; D remains ambiguous. Trimming shortened V by 4 bases and J by 9 bases, and 14 bases separated the two germline ends. Germline lookup yields CDR1 SGHDT and CDR2 YYEEEE. This CDR3 region has 13 residues. CDR3 sequence: CASSPSRVGPQHF. CDR3 DNA: TGTGCCAGCAGCCCGAGCCGGGTGGGGCCCCAGCATTTT.

This clone was seen a single time. This chain joins TRBV4-2 and TRBJ2-3, with 9 bases fitting TRBD2. This CDR3 has 15 residues. The V gene's germline CDR1 is LGHNA and CDR2 YNFKEQ. J was trimmed by 1 base and V by 1 base; bases with no gene match: 0. The CDR3 spells CASSQASGGTDTQYF. The CDR3, as DNA: TGTGCCAGCAGCCAAGCTAGCGGGGGCACAGATACGCAGTATTTT.

The rearrangement joins TRBV19 to TRBJ2-6; a weak D match, TRBD1 (6 bases). Germline-derived CDR1 and CDR2 are LNHDA and SQIVND (reference sequence). The CDR3 has 15 amino acids. Between the trimmed V and J ends, which lost 3 bases and 4 bases, there was a span of 10 bases. CDR3 coding DNA: TGTGCCAGTAGTATCGGACAGACGGGGGCCAACGTCCTGACTTTC. Protein product: CASSIGQTGANVLTF.

J is TRBJ1-2 and V is TRBV29-1; D remains unclear. This CDR3 has 13 residues. V shed 7 bases and J shed 6 bases, with 18 bases lying between them. CDR1 and CDR2 from the germline V gene are SQVTM and ANQGSEA. The chain's CDR3 is CSAEPSLGDGYTF. CDR3 nucleotides: TGCAGCGCCGAACCCTCCCTAGGAGATGGCTACACCTTC.

As DNA, the CDR3 is TGTGCCAGCAACCCCCCGACAGGGTATTATGGCTACACCTTC. This sequence encodes CASNPPTGYYGYTF. The genes are TRBV28 and TRBJ1-2; 7 bases match TRBD1. Germline CDR1 is MDHEN and CDR2 is SYDVKM. The trim removed 7 bases at V and 5 bases at J, leaving 10 bases unmatched. This CDR3 comprises 14 residues.

Here the CDR3 reads CASSLPRAEAFF. The DNA of the CDR3 is TGTGCCAGCAGCCTCCCCCGCGCTGAAGCTTTCTTT. The rearrangement links TRBV5-6 to TRBJ1-1; D gene uncertain. Germline V CDR1 and CDR2: SGHDT, YYEEEE. The CDR3 length is 12 residues. V was pared by 4 bases and J by 6 bases, with 10 bases between.

The rearrangement links TRBV29-1 to TRBJ1-1, with TRBD1 as a possible D gene (5 bases). The V end was cut by 5 bases, the J end by 11 bases, with 18 bases between. Germline assignment: CDR1 SQVTM and CDR2 ANQGSEA. There are 12 residues in the CDR3. Here the CDR3 DNA reads TGCAGCGTTAGCGGGGGGGTTAGTGGTGCTTTCTTT. Residues: CSVSGGVSGAFF.

V gene TRBV7-6 combines with J gene TRBJ2-7, with 7 positions matching TRBD2. Unmatched junction bases numbered 19, after V lost 5 bases and J lost 6 bases. The germline V gene encodes CDR1 SGHVS and CDR2 FNYEAQ. The CDR3 totals 17 residues. In DNA, the CDR3 is TGTGCCAGCAGCGCCCAAGGTGGGCTGGCGGGGGTCGGCGAGCAGTACTTC. It yields the protein CASSAQGGLAGVGEQYF.

V usage is TRBV12-3 or TRBV12-4 and J usage is TRBJ1-2; no firm D call. CDR3 length equals 13 residues. V was clipped by 1 base and J by 6 bases, with 9 bases between them. For the CDR3, the DNA is TGTGCCAGCAGTTTAGGGTGGAGTGATGGCTACACCTTC. This codes for CASSLGWSDGYTF.

The rearrangement joins TRBV29-1 to TRBJ2-5; 8 positions agree with TRBD2. Losses at the gene ends were 5 bases for V and 2 bases for J; bases not matched to a gene: 4. The CDR3 is 13 residues long. The germline gives CDR1 SQVTM, CDR2 ANQGSEA. CDR3 bases: TGCAGCGTTACGGGGGGGCCACAAGAGACCCAGTACTTC. Translation: CSVTGGPQETQYF.

The chain uses TRBV25-1 and TRBJ2-3; 8 bases are shared with TRBD1. The CDR3 sequence is 16 residues long. Trimming cost V 4 bases and J 5 bases; bases outside gene matches: 11. CDR1 and CDR2 from the germline V gene are MGHDK and SYGVNS. As DNA, the CDR3 is TGTGCCAGCAGTGCCTCGTCGGGACAGGTCGTAGATACGCAGTATTTT. Translated: CASSASSGQVVDTQYF.

This clone was seen more than once but under ten times. V gene TRBV28 combines with J gene TRBJ2-1, with 10 positions matching TRBD1. V gave up 2 bases and J gave up 7 bases; unmatched junction bases: 5. The germline gives CDR1 MDHEN, CDR2 SYDVKM. CDR3 length: 15 amino acids. Here the CDR3 reads CASSLGTGDYNEQFF. The CDR3 bases are TGTGCCAGCAGTTTAGGGACAGGGGACTATAATGAGCAGTTCTTC.

The gene calls are TRBV28 and TRBJ2-7; D ambiguous. The CDR3 runs 14 residues. The germline V gene has CDR1 MDHEN and CDR2 SYDVKM. Trimming stripped 5 bases from V and 4 bases from J, with 15 bases between. DNA for the CDR3: TGTGCCAGCAGTCCCCACCGGGTCCAATACGAGCAGTACTTC. Its translation: CASSPHRVQYEQYF.

This clone has only a few counts. The chain recombines TRBV5-5 with TRBJ1-6; 7 bases fit TRBD1. The CDR3 length is 16 residues. The V and J ends lost 4 bases and 6 bases, in that order; junction bases with no gene match: 10. Germline assignment: CDR1 SGHKS and CDR2 YYEKEE (reference sequence). The CDR3 protein is CASSPTTGTANSPLHF. The CDR3 region has the DNA TGTGCCAGCAGCCCAACAACCGGGACAGCTAATTCACCCCTCCACTTT.

The chain employs TRBV4-1 and TRBJ2-1, with a possible D match to TRBD1 (6 bases). Trimming shortened V by 1 base and J by 6 bases, and 13 bases separated the two germline ends. CDR3 size: 15 residues. CDR1 and CDR2 (germline): MGHRA, YSYEKL. The CDR3 region is CASSQVTGQSNEQFF. The CDR3 nucleotides read TGCGCCAGCAGCCAAGTCACAGGACAGTCCAATGAGCAGTTCTTC.